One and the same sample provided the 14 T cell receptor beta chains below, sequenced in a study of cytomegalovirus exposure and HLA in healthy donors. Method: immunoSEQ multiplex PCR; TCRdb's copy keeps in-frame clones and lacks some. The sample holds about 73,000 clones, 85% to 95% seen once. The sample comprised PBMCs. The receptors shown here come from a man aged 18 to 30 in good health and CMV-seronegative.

CDR3 protein: CASSGVEETQYF. The CDR3 DNA is TGTGCCAGCAGCGGAGTGGAGGAGACCCAGTACTTC. V usage is TRBV9 and J usage is TRBJ2-5, with D uncertain. The germline V and J ends were trimmed by 3 bases and 5 bases, with 8 bases remaining between them. Germline CDR1 and CDR2: SGDLS and YYNGEE. The CDR3 runs 12 residues. The full variable domain, in which reference TRBV9 and TRBJ2-5 provide the parts outside the CDR3, is DSGVTQTPKHLITATGQRVTLRCSPRSGDLSVYWYQQSLDQGLQFLIQYYNGEERAKGNILERFSAQQFPDLHSELNLSSLELGDSALYFCASSGVEETQYFGPGTRLLVL.

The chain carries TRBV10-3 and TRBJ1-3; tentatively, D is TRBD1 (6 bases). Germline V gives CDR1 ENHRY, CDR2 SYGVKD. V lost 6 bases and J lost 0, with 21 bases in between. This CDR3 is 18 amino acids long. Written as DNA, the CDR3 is TGTGCCATCAGCAACCTTGGGGGGGGCGTCAGCTCTGGAAACACCATATATTTT. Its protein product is CAISNLGGGVSSGNTIYF.

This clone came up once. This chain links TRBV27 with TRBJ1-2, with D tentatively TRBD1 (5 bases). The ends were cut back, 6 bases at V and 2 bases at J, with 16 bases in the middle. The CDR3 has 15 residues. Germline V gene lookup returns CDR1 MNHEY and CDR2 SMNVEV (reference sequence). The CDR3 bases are TGTGCCAGCAGGTTTGGGGGGGGTAACAACTATGGCTACACCTTC. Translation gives CASRFGGGNNYGYTF.

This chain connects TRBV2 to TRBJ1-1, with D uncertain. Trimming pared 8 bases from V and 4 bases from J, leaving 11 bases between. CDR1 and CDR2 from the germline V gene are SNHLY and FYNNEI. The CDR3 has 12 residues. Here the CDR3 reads CASADDTTEAFF. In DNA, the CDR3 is TGTGCCAGCGCAGACGACACCACTGAAGCTTTCTTT. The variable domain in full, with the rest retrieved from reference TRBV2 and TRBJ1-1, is EPEVTQTPSHQVTQMGQEVILRCVPISNHLYFYWYRQILGQKVEFLVSFYNNEISEKSEIFDDQFSVERPDGSNFTLKIRSTKLEDSAMYFCASADDTTEAFFGQGTRLTVV.

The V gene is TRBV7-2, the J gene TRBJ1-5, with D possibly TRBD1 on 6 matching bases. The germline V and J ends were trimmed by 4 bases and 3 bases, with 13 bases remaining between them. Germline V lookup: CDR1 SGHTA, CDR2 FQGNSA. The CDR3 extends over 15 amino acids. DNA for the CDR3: TGTGCCAGCAGCTCACAGGGAAGGGTCAATCAGCCCCAGCATTTT. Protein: CASSSQGRVNQPQHF.

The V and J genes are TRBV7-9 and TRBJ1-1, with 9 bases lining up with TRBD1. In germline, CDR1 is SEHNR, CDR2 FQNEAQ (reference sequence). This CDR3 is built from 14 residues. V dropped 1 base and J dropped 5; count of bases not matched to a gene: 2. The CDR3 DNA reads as TGTGCCAGCAGCTTAGTACAGGGGGCAACTGAAGCTTTCTTT. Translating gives CASSLVQGATEAFF. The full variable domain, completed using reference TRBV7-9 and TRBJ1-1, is DTGVSQNPRHKITKRGQNVTFRCDPISEHNRLYWYRQTLGQGPEFLTYFQNEAQLEKSRLLSDRFSAERPKGSFSTLEIQRTEQGDSAMYLCASSLVQGATEAFFGQGTRLTVV.

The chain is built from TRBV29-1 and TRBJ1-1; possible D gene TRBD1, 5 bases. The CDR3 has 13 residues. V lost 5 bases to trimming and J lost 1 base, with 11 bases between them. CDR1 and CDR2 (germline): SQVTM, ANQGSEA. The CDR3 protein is CSVRRGANTEAFF. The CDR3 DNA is TGCAGCGTTCGGAGGGGTGCGAACACTGAAGCTTTCTTT.

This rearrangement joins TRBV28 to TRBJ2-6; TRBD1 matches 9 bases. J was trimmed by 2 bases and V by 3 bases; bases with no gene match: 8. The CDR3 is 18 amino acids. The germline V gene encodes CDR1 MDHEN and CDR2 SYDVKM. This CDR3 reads CASSFPGTGHPGANVLTF. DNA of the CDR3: TGTGCCAGCAGTTTCCCCGGGACAGGGCACCCTGGGGCCAACGTCCTGACTTTC. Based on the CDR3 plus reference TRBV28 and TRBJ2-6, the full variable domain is DVKVTQSSRYLVKRTGEKVFLECVQDMDHENMFWYRQDPGLGLRLIYFSYDVKMKEKGDIPEGYSVSREKKERFSLILESASTNQTSMYLCASSFPGTGHPGANVLTFGAGSRLTVL.

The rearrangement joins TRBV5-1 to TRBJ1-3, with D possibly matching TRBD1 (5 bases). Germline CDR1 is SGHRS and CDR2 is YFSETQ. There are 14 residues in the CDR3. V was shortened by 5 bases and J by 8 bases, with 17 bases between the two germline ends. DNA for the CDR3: TGCGCCAGCAGGGGGGGGACTCTTCAGGACACCATATATTTT. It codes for CASRGGTLQDTIYF.

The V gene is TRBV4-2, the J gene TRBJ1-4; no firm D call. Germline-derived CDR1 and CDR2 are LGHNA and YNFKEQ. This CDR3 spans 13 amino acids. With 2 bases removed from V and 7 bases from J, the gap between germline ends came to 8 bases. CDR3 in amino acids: CASSQRGVEKLFF. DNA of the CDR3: TGTGCCAGCAGCCAAAGAGGAGTTGAAAAACTGTTTTTT.

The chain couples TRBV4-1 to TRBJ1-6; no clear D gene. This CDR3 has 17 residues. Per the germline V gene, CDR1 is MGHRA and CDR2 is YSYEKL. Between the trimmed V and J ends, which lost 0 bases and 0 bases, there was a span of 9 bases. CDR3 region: CASSQESGPSYNSPLHF. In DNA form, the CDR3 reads TGCGCCAGCAGCCAAGAAAGCGGGCCCTCCTATAATTCACCCCTCCACTTT.

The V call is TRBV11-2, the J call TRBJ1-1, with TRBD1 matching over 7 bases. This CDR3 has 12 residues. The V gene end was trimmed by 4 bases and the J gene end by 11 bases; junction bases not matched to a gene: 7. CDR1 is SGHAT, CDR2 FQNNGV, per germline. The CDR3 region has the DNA TGTGCCAGCAGCTCAGTAGACAGGGACGCTTTCTTT. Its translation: CASSSVDRDAFF.

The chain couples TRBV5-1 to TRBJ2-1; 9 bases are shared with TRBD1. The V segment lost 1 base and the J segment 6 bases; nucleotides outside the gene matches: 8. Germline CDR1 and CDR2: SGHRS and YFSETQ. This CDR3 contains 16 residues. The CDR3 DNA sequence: TGCGCCAGCAGCTTGTGGGCGGGACAGGGCGTCAATGAGCAGTTCTTC. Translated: CASSLWAGQGVNEQFF. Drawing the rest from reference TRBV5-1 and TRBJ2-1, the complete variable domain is KAGVTQTPRYLIKTRGQQVTLSCSPISGHRSVSWYQQTPGQGLQFLFEYFSETQRNKGNFPGRFSGRQFSNSRSEMNVSTLELGDSALYLCASSLWAGQGVNEQFFGPGTRLTVL.

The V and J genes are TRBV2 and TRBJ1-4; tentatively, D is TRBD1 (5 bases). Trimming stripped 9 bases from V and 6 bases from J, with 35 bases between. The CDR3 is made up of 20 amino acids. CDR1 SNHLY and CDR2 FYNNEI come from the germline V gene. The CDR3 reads CASSDSAMAGFAAWDEKLFF. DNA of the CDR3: TGTGCCAGTTCAGACAGCGCAATGGCGGGGTTTGCCGCCTGGGATGAAAAACTGTTTTTT.